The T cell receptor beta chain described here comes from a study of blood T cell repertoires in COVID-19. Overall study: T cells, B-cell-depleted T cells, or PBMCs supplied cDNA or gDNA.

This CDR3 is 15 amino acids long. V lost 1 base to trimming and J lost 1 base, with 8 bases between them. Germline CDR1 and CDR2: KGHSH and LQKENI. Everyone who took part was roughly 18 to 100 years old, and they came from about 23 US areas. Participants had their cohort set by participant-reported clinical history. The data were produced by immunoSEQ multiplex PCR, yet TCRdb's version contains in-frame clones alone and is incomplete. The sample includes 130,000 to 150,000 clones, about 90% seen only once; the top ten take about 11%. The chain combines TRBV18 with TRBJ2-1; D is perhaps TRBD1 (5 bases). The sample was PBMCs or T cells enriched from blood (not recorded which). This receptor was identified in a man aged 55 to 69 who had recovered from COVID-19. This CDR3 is CASSPRQGSYNEQFF. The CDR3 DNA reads TGTGCCAGCTCACCACGTCAGGGTTCCTACAATGAGCAGTTCTTC.